The sequence of this T cell receptor beta chain was determined in a study of cytomegalovirus exposure and HLA in healthy donors. Looking at the study overall: Unique TCR beta sequences numbering some 120 million came from about 180 million T cells in an earlier analysis.

Vbeta (60) and Jbeta (13) primers were used in the PCR. Source study methods: In a later analysis, 8.5 million to 14 million of about 80 million unique beta chains occurred in at least two donors. Assay used: immunoSEQ multiplex PCR; TCRdb lists only in-frame clones, some missing. Clone size and V and J calls were adopted from that table, with D and trimming inferred from the DNA. The sample lists more than 150,000 clones; 76% were seen once. Study observations and caveats: Some TCR beta chains (more than 150 of them) were listed as cytomegalovirus-associated. According to a later analysis, donors in an Asian-associated ancestry cluster reportedly had fewer N-insertions than the roughly 720-donor mean.

Germline V gene sequence: CDR1 MNHEY, CDR2 SMNVEV (reference sequence). The V end lost 6 bases, the J end lost 1 base, and 22 bases lay between the germline ends. The CDR3 consists of 18 residues. Comment on this clone: Its specificity is not known.

This sequence joins TRBV27 and TRBJ1-5; the D gene is possibly TRBD1 (6 bases). This receptor was identified in a man aged 18 to 29 in good health and CMV-seronegative. Material for sequencing was PBMCs. Here the CDR3 reads CASSPTLIRGRSNQPQHF. The CDR3 bases are TGTGCCAGCAGCCCTACACTGATCAGGGGCCGAAGCAATCAGCCCCAGCATTTT.